This TCR beta chain is drawn from a study of CD4 T cells in relation to SARS-CoV-2 and coronaviruses. Study conclusions and caveats: Monoreactive clones expanded significantly more to SARS-CoV-2 than crossreactive clones did.

The unexposed donors gave CD4+ T cells in about 2011-2018, prior to COVID-19. The cells were cultured for about ten days before CD4+ T cells were isolated. The data were produced by immunoSEQ multiplex PCR, yet TCRdb's version contains in-frame clones alone and is incomplete. The table has 20,000 to 25,000 clones, 60% to 85% seen once. A note on this clone: The target antigen is unknown.

V was pared by 9 bases and J by 6 bases, with 6 bases of the junction left unmatched. The CDR3 runs 12 residues. Germline CDR1 is SNHLY and CDR2 is FYNNEI. What was sequenced was CD4+ T cells from PBMCs, cultured in vitro. The receptor was isolated from a human donor in good health. The V and J genes are TRBV2 and TRBJ1-2, with TRBD1 matching over 8 bases. This CDR3 reads CASPTGGDGYTF. The CDR3 DNA reads TGTGCCAGTCCTACAGGGGGAGATGGCTACACCTTC.